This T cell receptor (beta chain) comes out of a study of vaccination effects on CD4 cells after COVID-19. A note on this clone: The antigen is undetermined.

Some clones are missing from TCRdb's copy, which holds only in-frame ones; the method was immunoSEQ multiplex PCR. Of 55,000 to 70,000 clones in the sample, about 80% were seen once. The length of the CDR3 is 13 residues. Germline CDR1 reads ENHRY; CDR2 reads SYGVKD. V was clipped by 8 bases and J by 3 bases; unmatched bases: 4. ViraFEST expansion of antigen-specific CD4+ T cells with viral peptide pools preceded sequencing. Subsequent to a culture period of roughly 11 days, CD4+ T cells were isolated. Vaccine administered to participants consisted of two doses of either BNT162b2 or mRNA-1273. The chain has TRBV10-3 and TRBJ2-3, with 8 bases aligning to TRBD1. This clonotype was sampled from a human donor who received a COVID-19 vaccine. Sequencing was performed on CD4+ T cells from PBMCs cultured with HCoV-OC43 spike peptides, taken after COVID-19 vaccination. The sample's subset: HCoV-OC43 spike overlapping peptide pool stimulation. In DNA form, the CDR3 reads TGTGCCATCGGACAGGGAGAAACAGATACGCAGTATTTT. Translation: CAIGQGETDTQYF.